This T cell receptor beta chain was identified in a study of vaccination and CD4 T cells after COVID-19. Turning to the study itself: Stimulation of cells relied on overlapping spike peptides derived from SARS-CoV-2, HCoV-NL63, HCoV-OC43 and HCoV-229E.

The study, taken as a whole, reports: A comparatively limited set of convalescent patients was examined, with no early post-infection timepoints. From around 20 to 38, the median of SARS-CoV-2-reactive clonotypes rose without reaching significance.

In germline, CDR1 is SGHNT, CDR2 YYREEE (reference sequence). The length of the CDR3 is 11 residues. With 5 bases removed from V and 5 bases from J, the gap between germline ends came to 7 bases. Concerning this clonotype: The antigen is unknown.

Cultured CD4+ T cell DNA was sequenced using the Oncomine TCR Beta short-read assay. Each CDR3 protein is one row after TCRdb ran MiXCR on the PCR reads. In the table there are 19,000 or so distinct CDR3 sequences, about three quarters of which are singletons. Indicated treatment: roughly ten-day PBMC culture with coronavirus spike peptide pools or control peptides (ViraFEST assay). Expansion of antigen-specific T cells with peptide pools by ViraFEST preceded sequencing of TCRs. The genes are TRBV5-4 and TRBJ2-5, with no clear D. The sequence came from a human donor who received a COVID-19 vaccine. Sequenced here: CD4+ T cells from blood, cultured in vitro, sampled after SARS-CoV-2 vaccination. The CDR3 region has the DNA TGTGCCAGCAGTTTCTCGGAGACCCAGTACTTC. Amino acid sequence: CASSFSETQYF.